A selection of T cell receptor beta chains follows, all from one sample in a study of Ad26.COV2.S vaccination and SARS-CoV-2 variants. The protocol was immunoSEQ multiplex PCR, while the TCRdb copy is restricted to in-frame clones and leaves out a portion. The sample comprises approximately 350,000 clones, roughly 87% of which are singletons, and more than 3% rests with the top ten. Here the sequenced sample was peripheral blood, taken in a trial of Ad26.COV2.S vaccine versus placebo. The receptor set was obtained from a person between 18 and 65 years old who received the Ad26.COV2.S COVID-19 vaccine or a placebo. Each CDR3 is given with its conserved first and last residue. D genes are given only for firm matches. For some rows the clone size is stated as once, few or many, or as a class when expanded; others skip it.

J | V | D | size | DNA | CDR3
TRBJ2-1 | TRBV4-1 | . | once | TGCGCCAGCAGCCAAGACGGGCCAGCGATCTTC | CASSQDGPAIF
TRBJ2-7 | TRBV4-2 | . | . | TGTGCCAGCAGCCCAGAACCGGGACATCAATCTTCCGAGCAGTACTTC | CASSPEPGHQSSEQYF
TRBJ1-1 | TRBV11-2 | . | . | TGTGCCAGCAGCCTTACCCCTGGGGGGGACACTGAAGCTTTCTTT | CASSLTPGGDTEAFF
TRBJ2-1 | TRBV19 | . | . | TGTGCCAGTAGTATCGGGACCTCCTACAATGAGCAGTTCTTC | CASSIGTSYNEQFF
TRBJ1-3 | TRBV5-1 | . | . | TGCGCCAGCAGCTTGGATGGGGTCGGCTCTGGAAACACCATATATTTT | CASSLDGVGSGNTIYF
TRBJ1-2 | TRBV2 | . | once | TGTGCCAGCAGTGAGACCTGGACAGTAGGGAACTATGGCTACACCTTC | CASSETWTVGNYGYTF
TRBJ1-2 | TRBV5-8 | . | . | TGTGCCAGCAGCTTGGGACAGTTGAACTATGGCTACACCTTC | CASSLGQLNYGYTF
TRBJ2-5 | TRBV19 | . | . | TGTGCCAGTAGTCCCCAAAAAACTAGCCGCGCAACCCAGTACTTC | CASSPQKTSRATQYF
TRBJ1-4 | TRBV2 | . | . | TGTGCCAGCAGTGAATGGAACTCGGAAAAACTGTTTTTT | CASSEWNSEKLFF
TRBJ1-2 | TRBV5-4 | TRBD1 | . | TGTGCCAGCAGCTTGCGGGACAGGGGATTATATGGCTACACCTTC | CASSLRDRGLYGYTF
TRBJ2-4 | TRBV3-1/TRBV3-2 | . | once | TGTGCCAGCAGCCAAGGGGGGAGGAACATTCAGTACTTC | CASSQGGRNIQYF
TRBJ1-2 | TRBV23-1 | . | once | TGCGCCAGCAGTCAATCTCGCCCGGCCCACTATGGCTACACCTTC | CASSQSRPAHYGYTF
TRBJ2-3 | TRBV4-3 | . | . | TGCGCCAGCAGCCAAGATCGGAGAGGGTTGGAGACAGATACGCAGTATTTT | CASSQDRRGLETDTQYF
TRBJ2-1 | TRBV19 | . | . | TGTGCCAGTAGTATAGGCCGTTGGGAGCAGTTCTTC | CASSIGRWEQFF
TRBJ1-2 | TRBV30 | . | . | TGTGCCTGGAGTGTGACGGGGGGAGATGGCTACACCTTC | CAWSVTGGDGYTF
TRBJ1-1 | TRBV30 | . | . | TGTGCCTGGGGGCGGGGCCGGGGCACTGAAGCTTTCTTT | CAWGRGRGTEAFF
TRBJ2-1 | TRBV16 | TRBD1 | . | TGTGCCAGCAGCCTGACAGGGGGGGCGTACAATGAGCAGTTCTTC | CASSLTGGAYNEQFF
TRBJ2-7 | TRBV28 | TRBD1 | . | TGTGCCAGCAGTCCGACAGGGTCCTACGAGCAGTACTTC | CASSPTGSYEQYF
TRBJ1-1 | TRBV25-1 | . | . | TGTGCCAGCAGCCGAGGTGGTGAAGCTTTCTTT | CASSRGGEAFF
TRBJ1-1 | TRBV2 | . | . | TGTGCCAGAGGGACATTGAACACTGAAGCTTTCTTT | CARGTLNTEAFF
TRBJ2-7 | TRBV4-1 | . | . | TGCGCCAGCAGCCATCCTGCCAGGAAATCCTACGAGCAGTACTTC | CASSHPARKSYEQYF
TRBJ2-3 | TRBV9 | . | . | TGTGCCAGCAGCCCTTCCCGCGGGGCCCCAGATACGCAGTATTTT | CASSPSRGAPDTQYF
TRBJ1-4 | TRBV6-5 | . | once | TGTGCCAGCAGTTACGGCCAAAATCTATTTAATGAAAAACTGTTTTTT | CASSYGQNLFNEKLFF
TRBJ1-4 | TRBV2 | . | . | TGTGCCAGCAGAAGACTTGCAACTAATGAAAAACTGTTTTTT | CASRRLATNEKLFF
TRBJ1-4 | TRBV5-1 | . | . | TGCGCCAGCAGCCATCCGGGAAATAATGAAAAACTGTTTTTT | CASSHPGNNEKLFF
TRBJ1-3 | TRBV9 | TRBD1 | few | TGTGCCAGCAGCGTAGCCGCGGGACAGGGACTCGATGGAAACACCATATATTTT | CASSVAAGQGLDGNTIYF
TRBJ1-3 | TRBV16 | . | few | TGTGCCAGCAGCCAACGGTATGCTGGAAACACCATATATTTT | CASSQRYAGNTIYF